Described below is a single TCR beta chain sequence and its context. The entry originates in a study of shared clonotypes between healthy human individuals. Sequenced by immunoSEQ multiplex PCR; TCRdb stores in-frame clones only, minus some. In the table there are about 2.4 million clones, more than 85% of which are singletons. The sequence derives from a man between 18 and 35 years old in good health. Some clones in this sample may be carry-over from other donors' samples. The material sequenced was naive CD4+ T cells from PBMCs. Subset defined: CD45RA+ positively selected.

CDR3 residues: CSGESTAEAFF. CDR3 coding DNA: TGCAGCGGAGAGTCGACAGCTGAAGCTTTCTTT. The rearrangement uses TRBV29-1 and TRBJ1-1, with D possibly being TRBD1 (5 bases). The CDR3 has 11 residues. Per germline, CDR1 SQVTM and CDR2 ANQGSEA. Trimming stripped 7 bases from V and 6 bases from J, with 12 bases between.